Below, 17 T cell receptor beta chains from the same sample are listed, as sequenced in a study of shared clonotypes between healthy human individuals. Clones were read by immunoSEQ multiplex PCR, and TCRdb kept only the in-frame ones, dropping some. The sample carries 2 million to 3 million clones, under 95% recorded once. Sequencing was performed on naive CD4+ T cells from PBMCs. Subset of the sample: CD45RA+ positively selected. These receptors came from a man younger than 30 in good health. Some clones in this sample may be carry-over from other donors' samples.

The rearrangement joins TRBV27 to TRBJ1-1; D is possibly TRBD1 (5 bases). Between the trimmed V and J ends, which lost 6 bases and 4 bases, there was a span of 9 bases. This CDR3 spans 12 amino acids. Germline CDR1 MNHEY, CDR2 SMNVEV (reference sequence). The CDR3 bases are TGTGCCAGCAGGGGAGGGACCACTGAAGCTTTCTTT. Its translation is CASRGGTTEAFF.

The J gene is TRBJ2-2, the V gene TRBV25-1, with 11 nucleotides matching TRBD2. Unmatched junction bases numbered 1, after V lost 5 bases and J lost 2 bases. The length of the CDR3 is 15 residues. Germline CDR1 MGHDK, CDR2 SYGVNS. The CDR3 loop is CASSTSGRNTGELFF. CDR3 nucleotides: TGTGCCAGCAGTACTAGCGGGAGAAACACCGGGGAGCTGTTTTTT.

This chain connects TRBV6-1 to TRBJ1-5; D is ambiguous. Germline values: CDR1 MNHNS, CDR2 SASEGT. The length of the CDR3 is 13 residues. Trimming shortened V by 0 bases and J by 5 bases, and 5 bases separated the two germline ends. CDR3 DNA sequence: TGTGCCAGCAGTGAAGCGGGTTATCAGCCCCAGCATTTT. This gives the protein CASSEAGYQPQHF.

This clone has just one count. V gene TRBV28 combines with J gene TRBJ2-5; D possibly corresponds to TRBD2 (5 bases). The CDR3 is 12 residues long. V was clipped by 6 bases and J by 5 bases, with 10 bases between them. In germline, CDR1 is MDHEN, CDR2 SYDVKM. The CDR3 protein is CASRGRRETQYF. The CDR3 DNA sequence: TGTGCCAGCAGAGGGAGAAGGGAGACCCAGTACTTC.

The chain is built from TRBV7-2 and TRBJ1-1, with a weak D call TRBD1 (5 bases). CDR1 SGHTA and CDR2 FQGNSA come from the germline V gene. Deletions cut 6 bases from V and 4 bases from J, with 18 bases between. The CDR3 has 15 amino acids. CDR3 coding DNA: TGTGCCAGCAGGTTGTCTGGGGGGAGAGGCACTGAAGCTTTCTTT. Translating gives CASRLSGGRGTEAFF.

This chain connects TRBV12-5 to TRBJ2-6; maybe TRBD2 (6 bases). CDR3 length equals 14 residues. The germline V and J ends were trimmed by 4 bases and 4 bases, with 8 bases remaining between them. The germline gives CDR1 LGHNT, CDR2 FRNRAP. The CDR3 sequence: CASGSGVGANVLTF. The DNA for the CDR3 is TGTGCTAGTGGTTCGGGGGTCGGGGCCAACGTCCTGACTTTC. Complete variable domain (other parts from reference TRBV12-5 and TRBJ2-6): DARVTQTPRHKVTEMGQEVTMRCQPILGHNTVFWYRQTMMQGLELLAYFRNRAPLDDSGMPKDRFSAEMPDATLATLKIQPSEPRDSAVYFCASGSGVGANVLTFGAGSRLTVL.

V and J are TRBV5-6 and TRBJ2-7; D is perhaps TRBD2 (5 bases). CDR3 length equals 17 residues. Germline values: CDR1 SGHDT, CDR2 YYEEEE. Trimming stripped 1 base from V and 0 bases from J, with 17 bases between. As DNA, the CDR3 is TGTGCCAGCAGCTTGAGCCGTTGGGCGAGGGTCTCCTACGAGCAGTACTTC. This translates into CASSLSRWARVSYEQYF.

This clone has a handful of counts. V and J are TRBV18 and TRBJ1-1; D remains unclear. V was pared by 1 base and J by 8 bases, with 11 bases between. Germline CDR1 reads KGHSH; CDR2 reads LQKENI. The CDR3 extends over 13 amino acids. The CDR3 loop is CASSPLEGEEAFF. The CDR3, as DNA: TGTGCCAGCTCACCACTGGAGGGAGAGGAAGCTTTCTTT.

This clone was seen only a few times. The J gene is TRBJ2-2, the V gene TRBV28, with 7 bases that match TRBD1. Germline-derived CDR1 and CDR2 are MDHEN and SYDVKM. The CDR3 is made up of 18 amino acids. Trimming took 3 bases from V and 0 from J; bases not matched to a gene: 10. The CDR3 coding sequence is TGTGCCAGCAGTTTCCCCCCGGACAGGCGGACGAACACCGGGGAGCTGTTTTTT. It is translated as CASSFPPDRRTNTGELFF.

In the case of this clone: In the same sample, other DNA sequences code for this CDR3. This chain links TRBV5-6 with TRBJ2-6; D gene ambiguous. V lost 0 bases to trimming and J lost 4 bases, with 5 bases between them. Germline V gene sequence: CDR1 SGHDT, CDR2 YYEEEE. The CDR3 totals 14 residues. The CDR3 loop reads CASSLVAGANVLTF. The CDR3 coding sequence is TGTGCCAGCAGCTTGGTTGCCGGGGCCAACGTCCTGACTTTC.

The gene calls are TRBV5-1 and TRBJ2-7, with D possibly TRBD2 on 5 matching bases. V gave up 4 bases and J gave up 0 bases, with 17 bases separating them. This CDR3 is 16 amino acids long. Germline V gives CDR1 SGHRS, CDR2 YFSETQ. CDR3 in amino acids: CASSAYMWESSYEQYF. The CDR3 bases are TGCGCCAGCAGCGCCTATATGTGGGAGAGCTCCTACGAGCAGTACTTC.

The CDR3 nucleotides are TGCGCCAGCAGCCCGTGGGACGGTCTCGGCGAGCAGTACTTC. This gives the protein CASSPWDGLGEQYF. J is TRBJ2-7 and V is TRBV5-1; the D call may be TRBD1 or TRBD2 (5 bases each). V gave up 4 bases and J gave up 6 bases, with 17 bases separating them. Germline V gene data show CDR1 as SGHRS and CDR2 as YFSETQ. The CDR3 totals 14 residues.

The chain links TRBV6-6 to TRBJ1-2; D not certain. The length of the CDR3 is 13 residues. Trimming removed 0 bases from V and 1 base from J, with 3 bases in between. Looked up from germline, CDR1 is MNHNY and CDR2 is SVGAGI (reference sequence). In DNA form, the CDR3 reads TGTGCCAGCAGTTACTCCGATAACTATGGCTACACCTTC. Amino acid sequence: CASSYSDNYGYTF.

CDR3 nucleotides: TGTGCCAGTAGTATCAGGGGGCCCACTGAAGCTTTCTTT. It yields the protein CASSIRGPTEAFF. The gene calls are TRBV19 and TRBJ1-1; 8 nucleotides line up with TRBD1. Germline CDR1 is LNHDA and CDR2 is SQIVND (reference sequence). Trimming took 3 bases from V and 4 from J; bases not matched to a gene: 1. This CDR3 has 13 residues.

The CDR3 sequence is CASNAQGSYGYTF. The CDR3 nucleotides read TGTGCCAGCAATGCACAGGGGTCGTATGGCTACACCTTC. This rearrangement joins TRBV2 to TRBJ1-2; 7 bases are shared with TRBD1. This CDR3 is built from 13 residues. CDR1 is SNHLY, CDR2 FYNNEI, per germline. J lost 5 bases, V lost 7 bases, and 7 bases had no gene match.

The genes are TRBV7-3 and TRBJ2-4, with no clear D. The CDR3 is 13 residues long. Germline loops: CDR1 SGHTA, CDR2 FQGTGA. Trimming shortened V by 4 bases and J by 5 bases, and 9 bases separated the two germline ends. CDR3 nucleotides: TGTGCCAGCAGCTCAAGTGGGGAAAACATTCAGTACTTC. Protein: CASSSSGENIQYF.

The chain joins TRBV7-3 to TRBJ2-3, with 12 bases fitting TRBD2. The J segment lost 0 bases and the V segment lost 5 bases, leaving 15 bases of the junction unmatched. From germline, CDR1 is SGHTA and CDR2 FQGTGA. The CDR3 consists of 20 residues. The CDR3 region has the DNA TGTGCCAGCAGCCGTTCCGGGACTAGCGGGCGCTTCTCTAGCACAGATACGCAGTATTTT. Residues: CASSRSGTSGRFSSTDTQYF.